The sequence of this TCR beta chain was determined in a study of blood T cell repertoires in COVID-19 (dated by TCRdb to 2020 to 2021). Concerning the study at large: Samples from collaborators originated in the United States, Italy and Spain and spanned both the acute and convalescent phases of COVID-19. The prospective study material was composed of cDNA or gDNA derived from T cells, B-cell-depleted T cells, or PBMCs. The dataset comprised deeply sampled blood TCRbeta repertoires from subjects exposed to, actively infected with, or recovered from COVID-19. The repertoires were released in a freely available public database intended as a resource for research on the immune response to SARS-CoV-2. Samples came from the ongoing ImmuneRACE study (first 160 participants) plus 1,254 subjects from 6 global collaborators. A de-identified subject ID, COVID-19 status, age in years and sex were almost always included in the sample metadata. Where HLA class I and class II types were available, the types were taken from metadata supplied by the sample provider, not from assay-based typing. Here is what the overall study found, with its caveats: How much clinical and demographic metadata was included differed by source and by participant, and the metadata was provided uncurated.

On this clone itself: This clone's antigen is unknown. Base-call qualities are not available, and no considerably larger clone is one nucleotide away.

Participants in the prospective study were enrolled through a virtual design, were aged roughly 18 to 100 years, and lived in roughly 24 United States geographic areas. In the prospective study, cohorts were assigned on the basis of participant-reported clinical history obtained from a screening survey and a study questionnaire. In the prospective study, whole blood, serum and a nasopharyngeal or oropharyngeal swab were collected from each participant by mobile phlebotomists. Additional blood draws and questionnaires over an approximately 2-month period could optionally be provided by prospective study participants. Prospective study blood samples were shipped either frozen or at room temperature before DNA extraction. The immunoSEQ Assay, a bias-controlled multiplex PCR, was used to amplify TCRbeta CDR3 regions from genomic DNA. Turning to the authors' computational methods: Within the assay, amplification of reference gene primers was used to estimate how many nucleated cells each sample contained. To quantify the absolute abundance of each unique TCRbeta CDR3 rearrangement, sequence reads were collapsed and filtered. For each sample, productive Simpson clonality was calculated by taking the square root of Simpson's diversity index across productive rearrangements. As stored in TCRdb, this immuneACCESS dataset retains in-frame rearrangements with V and J assigned. A fraction of the clones does not appear; measured against another copy, unresolved V genes explain less than half of the discrepancy, and the remainder lacks a known reason. The V and J calls and the clone size are those of that table, but D and trimming were determined from the DNA. The sample includes roughly 250,000 clones, with about 86% observed a single time. The ten largest clones add up to about 3.5% of the sample.

Reading the germline V gene (reference sequence) gives CDR1 LNHDA and CDR2 SQIVND. From the cysteine up to the phenylalanine, the CDR3 has a length of 14 residues. Only the CDR3 region is kept as DNA, spanning 42 bases read in frame from base 1. Here V drops 5 bases and J drops 4 bases, and the junction holds 8 bases not matched to any gene. The rearranged chain carries TRBV19 and TRBJ2-7; 7 bases in between match TRBD1. The sample comprised PBMCs or T cells enriched from blood (not recorded which). This clonotype was sampled from a woman in her thirties or forties with acute COVID-19. The CDR3 has the sequence CASSSTGIKYEQYF. The sequenced DNA is TGTGCCAGTAGTTCGACAGGGATTAAGTACGAGCAGTACTTC.